These 31 T cell receptor beta chains share one sample of origin, sequenced in a study of control samples from healthy donors and cancer patients. Profiled with immunoSEQ multiplex PCR; TCRdb holds only in-frame clones, not every one. There are approximately 97,000 clones in the sample; over 85% occur only once, and about 3% lies in the top ten. The sample taken for sequencing was blood. These receptor sequences come from a human donor in good health. The donor label of this sample is uncertain.

The chain joins TRBV10-1 to TRBJ1-4; D is ambiguous. Trimming shortened V by 7 bases and J by 8 bases, and 14 bases separated the two germline ends. Germline values: CDR1 WNHNN, CDR2 SYGVQD (reference sequence). The CDR3 contains 13 residues. CDR3 bases: TGCGCCAGCAATCAGGCTTTAGGAGAAAAACTGTTTTTT. Translation gives CASNQALGEKLFF.

The gene calls are TRBV5-1 and TRBJ1-1, with 8 positions matching TRBD1. The CDR3 consists of 14 residues. With V trimmed by 4 bases and J by 4 bases, 6 bases remained unmatched. Germline CDR1 is SGHRS and CDR2 is YFSETQ. CDR3 in DNA: TGCGCCAGCAGCAAAGGACAGGGTGTCACTGAAGCTTTCTTT. Its protein product is CASSKGQGVTEAFF.

The V gene is TRBV13, the J gene TRBJ2-1, with D tentatively TRBD1 or TRBD2 (7 bases each). The germline V and J ends were trimmed by 11 bases and 4 bases, with 15 bases remaining between them. CDR1 and CDR2 from the germline V gene are PRHDT and FYEKMQ (reference sequence). CDR3 length equals 13 residues. CDR3 amino acids: CASRGGSYNEQFF. CDR3 nucleotides: TGTGCCTCCAGGGGGGGCAGTTACAATGAGCAGTTCTTC. The full variable domain, in which reference TRBV13 and TRBJ2-1 provide the parts outside the CDR3, is AAGVIQSPRHLIKEKRETATLKCYPIPRHDTVYWYQQGPGQDPQFLISFYEKMQSDKGSIPDRFSAQQFSDYHSELNMSSLELGDSALYFCASRGGSYNEQFFGPGTRLTVL.

The CDR3 DNA is TGTGCCAGCAGTCCGATTGACAGGGATAATTCACCCCTCCACTTT. Translation gives CASSPIDRDNSPLHF. This chain joins TRBV6-2 or TRBV6-3 and TRBJ1-6; 7 bases map to TRBD1. After removal of 5 bases from V and 5 bases from J, the junction contained 6 bases not matched to a gene. This CDR3 has 15 amino acids. Germline CDR1 MNHEY, CDR2 SVGEGT.

In its sample, this clone was seen a few times. This chain joins TRBV7-9 and TRBJ2-7; no reliable D call. The CDR3 totals 9 residues. Germline CDR1 reads SEHNR; CDR2 reads FQNEAQ (reference sequence). V was pared by 11 bases and J by 4 bases, with 6 bases between. The CDR3: CAPNYEQYF. The CDR3 DNA is TGTGCCCCCAATTACGAGCAGTACTTC.

The rearrangement uses TRBV12-3 or TRBV12-4 and TRBJ2-2, with D possibly TRBD2 on 5 matching bases. The CDR3 consists of 13 residues. V lost 1 base to trimming and J lost 5 bases, with 5 bases between them. The CDR3 sequence: CASSLGGTGELFF. In DNA, the CDR3 is TGTGCCAGCAGTTTAGGAGGGACCGGGGAGCTGTTTTTT.

The rearrangement uses TRBV12-3 or TRBV12-4 and TRBJ2-5, with D possibly being TRBD1 (6 bases). The V end lost 11 bases, the J end lost 1 base, and 11 bases lay between the germline ends. This CDR3 is 12 amino acids long. The CDR3 region is CAGGQPQETQYF. CDR3 nucleotides: TGTGCCGGAGGACAGCCCCAAGAGACCCAGTACTTC.

The chain links TRBV12-1 to TRBJ2-3; the D segment call TRBD2 is taken from the table without a DNA check. TRBV12-1 is a pseudogene segment. The CDR3 spans 16 residues. The CDR3 here is CASSSFGGGVTDTQYF. CDR3 nucleotides: TGTGCCAGCAGCTCTTTTGGCGGGGGGGTGACAGATACGCAGTATTTT.

The gene calls are TRBV4-1 and TRBJ2-5, with D perhaps being TRBD1 or TRBD2 (5 bases each). Trimming pared 4 bases from V and 5 bases from J, leaving 17 bases between. CDR1 is MGHRA and CDR2 is YSYEKL in the germline V gene. The CDR3 is made up of 15 amino acids. CDR3 protein: CASSLSGGRGETQYF. The DNA for the CDR3 is TGCGCCAGCAGCCTGAGTGGGGGAAGGGGTGAGACCCAGTACTTC.

A note on this clone: Other DNA sequences of this sample code for an identical CDR3. The CDR3 here is CAISLGGNTEAFF. DNA for the CDR3: TGTGCCATCAGCCTTGGGGGGAACACTGAAGCTTTCTTT. The chain links TRBV10-3 to TRBJ1-1; D is possibly TRBD1 (5 bases). V lost 6 bases and J lost 1, with 9 bases in between. Germline V lookup: CDR1 ENHRY, CDR2 SYGVKD. The CDR3 is 13 amino acids.

This chain joins TRBV14 and TRBJ1-1; 8 bases are shared with TRBD1. Germline V lookup: CDR1 SGHDN, CDR2 FVKESK. Unmatched junction bases numbered 0, after V lost 5 bases and J lost 1 base. The CDR3 is 13 residues long. The CDR3 loop reads CASSTGGNTEAFF. The CDR3 nucleotides read TGTGCCAGCAGCACAGGGGGGAACACTGAAGCTTTCTTT.

This chain links TRBV24-1 with TRBJ1-1; 7 bases match TRBD1. CDR3 length: 15 amino acids. Looked up from germline, CDR1 is KGHDR and CDR2 is SFDVKD. After removal of 5 bases from V and 7 bases from J, the junction contained 12 bases not matched to a gene. The CDR3 region has the DNA TGTGCCACCAGTGCCGAAAACAGGGGAGCTGATGAAGCTTTCTTT. It codes for CATSAENRGADEAFF.

The chain carries TRBV4-1 and TRBJ1-4; 8 bases are a match to TRBD1. The CDR3 contains 16 residues. The V gene end was trimmed by 1 base and the J gene end by 5 bases; junction bases not matched to a gene: 6. Germline values: CDR1 MGHRA, CDR2 YSYEKL. This CDR3 reads CASSQVQTGVNEKLFF. For the CDR3, the DNA is TGCGCCAGCAGCCAAGTTCAGACAGGGGTAAATGAAAAACTGTTTTTT.

V is TRBV12-5 and J is TRBJ2-5, with TRBD2 as a possible D gene (5 bases). The germline V gene encodes CDR1 LGHNT and CDR2 FRNRAP. Trimming stripped 6 bases from V and 4 bases from J, with 12 bases between. The CDR3 is 13 amino acids. The CDR3 here is CASGRGLVETQYF. CDR3 coding DNA: TGTGCTAGTGGCCGCGGGTTAGTAGAGACCCAGTACTTC.

The CDR3 sequence: CASSVGTGQETQYF. CDR3 in DNA: TGTGCCAGCAGCGTCGGGACAGGCCAAGAGACCCAGTACTTC. The chain employs TRBV7-2 and TRBJ2-5; TRBD1 matches at 8 bases. V gave up 5 bases and J gave up 1 base; unmatched junction bases: 3. The CDR3 is made up of 14 amino acids. The germline gives CDR1 SGHTA, CDR2 FQGNSA.

The chain couples TRBV6-4 to TRBJ2-5; D is ambiguous. Deletions cut 5 bases from V and 1 base from J, with 8 bases between. This CDR3 has 13 amino acids. Germline V gene sequence: CDR1 MRHNA, CDR2 SNTAGT. The CDR3 sequence is CASSPEPQETQYF. CDR3 sequence (DNA): TGTGCCAGCAGTCCAGAGCCCCAAGAGACCCAGTACTTC.

This clone has more than one count but fewer than ten. The chain combines TRBV5-4 with TRBJ2-7, with D uncertain. V was pared by 2 bases and J by 3 bases, with 9 bases between. The CDR3 sequence is 13 residues long. Germline V gives CDR1 SGHNT, CDR2 YYREEE (reference sequence). CDR3 in DNA: TGTGCCAGCAGCTTTGGTACGATCTACGAGCAGTACTTC. Its translation: CASSFGTIYEQYF.

This clone was found once. The chain uses TRBV5-5 and TRBJ2-5; D gene unclear. This CDR3 contains 13 residues. Between the trimmed V and J ends, which lost 4 bases and 5 bases, there was a span of 12 bases. CDR1 and CDR2 from the germline V gene are SGHKS and YYEKEE (reference sequence). CDR3 in DNA: TGTGCCAGCAGCCTGCGTGCTGAGGAGACCCAGTACTTC. Translating gives CASSLRAEETQYF. The complete variable domain, with remaining parts taken from reference TRBV5-5 and TRBJ2-5, reads DAGVTQSPTHLIKTRGQQVTLRCSPISGHKSVSWYQQVLGQGPQFIFQYYEKEERGRGNFPDRFSARQFPNYSSELNVNALLLGDSALYLCASSLRAEETQYFGPGTRLLVL.

V usage is TRBV10-3 and J usage is TRBJ1-2; D might be TRBD1 (5 bases). The CDR3 loop spans 14 amino acids. Trimming shortened V by 8 bases and J by 4 bases, and 17 bases separated the two germline ends. Germline V gene data show CDR1 as ENHRY and CDR2 as SYGVKD. Here the CDR3 DNA reads TGTGCCATCGCCCGAGACAGCCAACTCTATGGCTACACCTTC. Translating gives CAIARDSQLYGYTF.

This chain uses TRBV5-1 with TRBJ2-7; maybe TRBD2 (5 bases). Per germline, CDR1 SGHRS and CDR2 YFSETQ. V gave up 0 bases and J gave up 5 bases, with 9 bases separating them. CDR3 length equals 13 residues. CDR3 sequence reads: CASSLGPGNEQYF. The CDR3, as DNA: TGCGCCAGCAGCTTGGGTCCGGGGAACGAGCAGTACTTC.

CDR3 DNA sequence: TGTGCCACCAGTGATTTAGGTAATGAGCAGTTCTTC. This sequence encodes CATSDLGNEQFF. The chain recombines TRBV24-1 with TRBJ2-1; D call uncertain. CDR1 and CDR2 from the germline V gene are KGHDR and SFDVKD. Trimming took 1 base from V and 7 from J, leaving 4 bases between them. This CDR3 has 12 residues.

The chain links TRBV5-4 to TRBJ1-2; D uncertain. The V and J ends lost 4 bases and 2 bases respectively, with 12 bases between them. Germline assignment: CDR1 SGHNT and CDR2 YYREEE (reference sequence). The CDR3 is 14 amino acids. CDR3 residues: CASSKRQENYGYTF. CDR3 DNA: TGTGCCAGCAGCAAAAGGCAGGAGAACTATGGCTACACCTTC. Together with reference TRBV5-4 and TRBJ1-2, the CDR3 gives the full variable domain: ETGVTQSPTHLIKTRGQQVTLRCSSQSGHNTVSWYQQALGQGPQFIFQYYREEENGRGNFPPRFSGLQFPNYSSELNVNALELDDSALYLCASSKRQENYGYTFGSGTRLTVV.

In this sample, this clone turned up a few times. Other DNA sequences in this sample translate to the same CDR3. The chain couples TRBV16 to TRBJ2-5; no reliable D call. Looked up from germline, CDR1 is KGHSY and CDR2 is FQNENV. V lost 4 bases and J 4 bases, leaving 19 bases between the germline ends. The CDR3 loop spans 16 amino acids. CDR3 coding DNA: TGTGCCAGCAGCCGTCTTGGTCCCGACTCGGGAGAGACCCAGTACTTC. Protein sequence: CASSRLGPDSGETQYF.

The chain uses TRBV6-6 and TRBJ1-1; the match to TRBD1 covers 7 bases. Germline V CDR1 and CDR2: MNHNY, SVGAGI (reference sequence). The ends lost 5 bases at V and 5 bases at J; junction bases unmatched: 11. The CDR3 has 15 amino acids. The CDR3 nucleotides read TGTGCCAGCAGTCCACAGGGGAGGAGTGGGACTGAAGCTTTCTTT. This gives the protein CASSPQGRSGTEAFF.

This chain uses TRBV5-8 with TRBJ1-6, with 7 bases lining up with TRBD1. Germline V gene sequence: CDR1 SGHTS, CDR2 YDEGEE. V was clipped by 5 bases and J by 8 bases; unmatched bases: 7. CDR3 size: 14 residues. This CDR3 is CASSYRGRDSPLHF. DNA of the CDR3: TGTGCCAGCAGTTACAGGGGAAGGGATTCACCCCTCCACTTT.

This clone was found once. The V call is TRBV5-1, the J call TRBJ2-7, with 7 bases matching TRBD1. The CDR3 length is 15 residues. The germline gives CDR1 SGHRS, CDR2 YFSETQ. J was trimmed by 3 bases and V by 0 bases; bases with no gene match: 6. The CDR3 sequence: CASSLGTGDGYEQYF. CDR3 DNA sequence: TGCGCCAGCAGCTTGGGAACAGGGGACGGCTACGAGCAGTACTTC.

CDR3: CASTQGGETEAFF. The CDR3 coding sequence is TGTGCCAGCACTCAGGGAGGTGAAACTGAAGCTTTCTTT. The V call is TRBV28, the J call TRBJ1-1; D is possibly TRBD1 (5 bases). This CDR3 spans 13 amino acids. V was pared by 7 bases and J by 5 bases, with 14 bases between. CDR1 MDHEN and CDR2 SYDVKM come from the germline V gene.

The chain carries TRBV19 and TRBJ2-3; perhaps D is TRBD1 or TRBD2 (5 bases each). Germline V CDR1 and CDR2: LNHDA, SQIVND (reference sequence). CDR3 length equals 13 residues. V shed 11 bases and J shed 5 bases, with 17 bases lying between them. The CDR3 region has the DNA TGTGCCCTAGGGCCGGGGCAGGGAGATACGCAGTATTTT. Amino acids: CALGPGQGDTQYF. Filled out from reference TRBV19 and TRBJ2-3, the complete variable domain reads DGGITQSPKYLFRKEGQNVTLSCEQNLNHDAMYWYRQDPGQGLRLIYYSQIVNDFQKGDIAEGYSVSREKKESFPLTVTSAQKNPTAFYLCALGPGQGDTQYFGPGTRLTVL.

This chain joins TRBV28 and TRBJ2-2; 10 bases match TRBD1. Germline V gene data show CDR1 as MDHEN and CDR2 as SYDVKM. Germline trimming cut 6 bases from V and 0 bases from J; bases unmatched to any gene: 13. The CDR3 totals 19 residues. The CDR3 is CASRTGTGVILANTGELFF. In DNA form, the CDR3 reads TGTGCCAGCAGGACCGGGACAGGGGTTATCTTGGCGAACACCGGGGAGCTGTTTTTT. Complete variable domain (other parts from reference TRBV28 and TRBJ2-2): DVKVTQSSRYLVKRTGEKVFLECVQDMDHENMFWYRQDPGLGLRLIYFSYDVKMKEKGDIPEGYSVSREKKERFSLILESASTNQTSMYLCASRTGTGVILANTGELFFGEGSRLTVL.

The chain uses TRBV19 and TRBJ1-1; possible D gene TRBD1, 5 bases. CDR1 and CDR2 (germline): LNHDA, SQIVND (reference sequence). The CDR3 loop spans 11 amino acids. V gave up 2 bases and J gave up 8 bases, with 6 bases separating them. The CDR3 sequence is CASSIYREAFF. As DNA, the CDR3 is TGTGCCAGTAGTATATACAGGGAAGCTTTCTTT.

V usage is TRBV9 and J usage is TRBJ1-5; D is ambiguous. Germline-derived CDR1 and CDR2 are SGDLS and YYNGEE. V lost 0 bases, J lost 1 base, and 8 bases lay in between. The CDR3 is 15 residues long. The CDR3 loop reads CASSVDPGSNQPQHF. The CDR3 DNA reads TGTGCCAGCAGCGTAGATCCCGGGAGCAATCAGCCCCAGCATTTT.